A single TCR beta chain is shown here with its context. Recruits, aged roughly 18 to 95 years, lived in 24 US areas. Clinical history as reported by participants underpinned cohort assignment. People in the exposed group encountered a COVID-19 case within 2 weeks before entering the study. The repertoire was sequenced with immunoSEQ multiplex PCR; TCRdb's copy has only in-frame clones and lacks some. The sample contains fewer than 250,000 clones, about 80% of which appear only once. This entry comes from a study of blood T cell repertoires in COVID-19. Overall study: The cDNA or gDNA used as material had been derived from T cells, B-cell-depleted T cells, or PBMCs.

The sequenced material came from PBMCs or T cells enriched from blood (not recorded which). This receptor was identified in a woman aged 45 to 65 who had been exposed to COVID-19.

CDR3 DNA sequence: TGTGCCAGCGGGCGGACAGCGACCTTTTTCTATGGCTACACCTTC. This translates into CASGRTATFFYGYTF. The V gene is TRBV27, the J gene TRBJ1-2, with D possibly matching TRBD1 (6 bases). The ends were cut back, 8 bases at V and 4 bases at J, with 20 bases in the middle. This CDR3 spans 15 amino acids. CDR1 is MNHEY and CDR2 is SMNVEV in the germline V gene (reference sequence).